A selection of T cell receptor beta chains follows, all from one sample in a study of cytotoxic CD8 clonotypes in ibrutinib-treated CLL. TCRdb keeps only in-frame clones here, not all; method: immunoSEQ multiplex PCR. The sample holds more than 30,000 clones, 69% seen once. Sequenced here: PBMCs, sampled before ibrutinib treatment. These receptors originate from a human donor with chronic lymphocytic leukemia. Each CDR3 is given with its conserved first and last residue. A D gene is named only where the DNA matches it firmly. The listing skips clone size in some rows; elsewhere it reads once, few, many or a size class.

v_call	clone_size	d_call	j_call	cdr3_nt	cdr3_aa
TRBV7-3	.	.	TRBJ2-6	TGTGCCAGCAGACAGACTCAGGGTTCCAACGTCCTGACTTTC	CASRQTQGSNVLTF
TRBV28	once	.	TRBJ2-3	TGTGCCAGCCATCATACTCCGGGACAAACAGCAGATACGCAGTATTTT	CASHHTPGQTADTQYF
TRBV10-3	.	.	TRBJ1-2	TGTGCCATCAGTGAAGGTGAGGGGCCCTTCTATGGCTACACCTTC	CAISEGEGPFYGYTF
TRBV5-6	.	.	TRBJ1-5	TGTGCCAGCAGCCAGGCTCCGGGTGGGGGTCAGCCCCAGCATTTT	CASSQAPGGGQPQHF
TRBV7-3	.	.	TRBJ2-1	TGTGCCAGCAGCTTAGTAGGGGGCTCCTACAATGAGCAGTTCTTC	CASSLVGGSYNEQFF
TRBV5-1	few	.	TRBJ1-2	TGCGCCAGCAGCTTGGAGCCAGCTAACTATGGCTACACCTTC	CASSLEPANYGYTF
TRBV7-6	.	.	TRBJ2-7	TGTGCCAGCAGCCGGGCCGGGACTGAATACGAGCAGTACTTC	CASSRAGTEYEQYF
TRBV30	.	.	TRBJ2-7	TGTGCCTGGGAGGTGGGGTCCTACGAGCAGTACTTC	CAWEVGSYEQYF
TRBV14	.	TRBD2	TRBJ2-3	TGTGCCAGCAGCCAACGGGTTCTAGCGGGAGGCGCAGATACGCAGTATTTT	CASSQRVLAGGADTQYF
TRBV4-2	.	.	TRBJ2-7	TGTGCCAGCAGCCAAGACTTAGGGGGGATCTACGAGCAGTACTTC	CASSQDLGGIYEQYF
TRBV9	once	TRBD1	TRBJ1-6	TGTGCCAGCAGCGCCCCGGACAGGGCGAGCTCCTATAATTCACCCCTCCACTTT	CASSAPDRASSYNSPLHF
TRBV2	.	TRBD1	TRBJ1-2	TGTGCCAGCAGTGTTAGACAGGGGACGTATGGCTACACCTTC	CASSVRQGTYGYTF
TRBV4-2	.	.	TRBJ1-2	TGTGCCAGCAGCCAAAACGGGGGGGCCGAGGGGTATGGCTACACCTTC	CASSQNGGAEGYGYTF
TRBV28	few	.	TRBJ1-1	TGTGCCAGCAGTTTAATATCACTCGGGGGGCTTGATGAAGCTTTCTTT	CASSLISLGGLDEAFF
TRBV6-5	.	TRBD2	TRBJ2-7	TGTGCCAGCAGTTACACCAGCGGGAACCACTACGAGCAGTACTTC	CASSYTSGNHYEQYF
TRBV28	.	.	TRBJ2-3	TGTGCCAGCAGACCCCAGGGGAGTTTCACAGATACGCAGTATTTT	CASRPQGSFTDTQYF
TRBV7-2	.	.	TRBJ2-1	TGTGCCAGCAGCCTAGGGGCCCGGGGTGAGCAGTTCTTC	CASSLGARGEQFF
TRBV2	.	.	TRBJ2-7	TGTGCCAGCAGTGCGACTTTCTACGAGCAGTACTTC	CASSATFYEQYF
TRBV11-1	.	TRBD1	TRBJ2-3	TGTGCCAGCAGCAGCAACAGGGGGCGAAAAACAGATACGCAGTATTTT	CASSSNRGRKTDTQYF
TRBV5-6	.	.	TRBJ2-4	TGTGCCAGCAGCTTGGATAGAGCCAAAAACATTCAGTACTTC	CASSLDRAKNIQYF
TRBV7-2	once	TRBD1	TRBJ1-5	TGTGCCAGCAGCTCCCCCGACAGGGGGAGTCAGCCCCAGCATTTT	CASSSPDRGSQPQHF
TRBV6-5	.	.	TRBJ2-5	TGTGCCAGCAGTTACGGGCGGCAACCGGGTGAGACCCAGTACTTC	CASSYGRQPGETQYF
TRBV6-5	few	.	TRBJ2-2	TGTGCCAGCAGTTACTCGGACGGGGGCTCCGGGGAGCTGTTTTTT	CASSYSDGGSGELFF
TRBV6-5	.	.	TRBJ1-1	TGTGCCAGCAGCCCGTCGCCTGCCTTGAACACTGAAGCTTTCTTT	CASSPSPALNTEAFF
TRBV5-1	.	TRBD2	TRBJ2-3	TGCGCCAGCAGCCAAGGGACTAGCGGGGTTTCAGATACGCAGTATTTT	CASSQGTSGVSDTQYF
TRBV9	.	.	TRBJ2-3	TGTGCCAGCAGCGTAGAACCAAGCACAGATACGCAGTATTTT	CASSVEPSTDTQYF
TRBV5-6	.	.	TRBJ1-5	TGTGCCAGCAGCTTGCCGGGGAGACAAGGGCCCCAGCATTTT	CASSLPGRQGPQHF
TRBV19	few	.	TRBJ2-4	TGTGCCAGTAGTCATAGGATGGCCAAAAACATTCAGTACTTC	CASSHRMAKNIQYF
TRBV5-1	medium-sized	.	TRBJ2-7	TGCGCCAGCAGCTTGGCACCACCTGGTATCAACGAGCAGTACTTC	CASSLAPPGINEQYF
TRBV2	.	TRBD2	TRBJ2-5	TGTGCCAGCGATCCGGGGGGAAAGACCCAGTACTTC	CASDPGGKTQYF
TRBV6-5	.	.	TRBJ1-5	TGTGCCAGCTGCGGCACGATCGGGGGACAGCCCCAGCATTTT	CASCGTIGGQPQHF
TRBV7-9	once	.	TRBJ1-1	TGTGCCAGCAGCTTTCAGGGGCCCACTGAAGCTTTCTTT	CASSFQGPTEAFF
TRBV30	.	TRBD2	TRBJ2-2	TGTGCCTGGAGTGTTGGACTAGCGGGAGGGTGGGACACCGGGGAGCTGTTTTTT	CAWSVGLAGGWDTGELFF
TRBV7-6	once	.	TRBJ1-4	TGTGCCAGCAGCGCGTCAACAGGGAGGTGGAATGAAAAACTGTTTTTT	CASSASTGRWNEKLFF
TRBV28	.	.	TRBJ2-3	TGTGCCAGCAGAAGAGTCTCGGCAGATACGCAGTATTTT	CASRRVSADTQYF
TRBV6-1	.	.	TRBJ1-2	TGTGCCAGCCTCGCAGGGCCCTATGGCTACACCTTC	CASLAGPYGYTF
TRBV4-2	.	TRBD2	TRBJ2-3	TGTGCCAGCAAACCTAGCGGGGGGGCTTCTAGAGATACGCAGTATTTT	CASKPSGGASRDTQYF
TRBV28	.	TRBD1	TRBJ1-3	TGTGCCAGCAGTTTAGTACAGGGGACTGGAAACACCATATATTTT	CASSLVQGTGNTIYF
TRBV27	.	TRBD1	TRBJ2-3	TGTGCCACCTCCGGGACAGGGGGATGGGATACGCAGTATTTT	CATSGTGGWDTQYF
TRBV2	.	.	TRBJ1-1	TGTGCCAGCACGCGGGCAGACATGAACACTGAAGCTTTCTTT	CASTRADMNTEAFF
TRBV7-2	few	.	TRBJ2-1	TGTGCCAGCAGCCGCTGGGTTTCGGTAGCGGCTTCCTACAATGAGCAGTTCTTC	CASSRWVSVAASYNEQFF
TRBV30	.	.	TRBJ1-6	TGTGCCTGGAGTCCCCGGGGGACACGGGGTTCACCCCTCCACTTT	CAWSPRGTRGSPLHF
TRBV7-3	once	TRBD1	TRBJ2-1	TGTGCCAGCAGCGCCCGGGACAGGGGTTGGAATGAGCAGTTCTTC	CASSARDRGWNEQFF
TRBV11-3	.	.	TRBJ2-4	TGTGCCAGCAGCCTACAGTTAGCCAAAAACATTCAGTACTTC	CASSLQLAKNIQYF
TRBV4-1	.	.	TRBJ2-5	TGCGCCAGCAGCCAAGATTGGGCTAGCAGTCAAGAGACCCAGTACTTC	CASSQDWASSQETQYF
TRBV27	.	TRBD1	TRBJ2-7	TGTGCCAGCAGTCTAACCGGGACAGGGGGCTACGAGCAGTACTTC	CASSLTGTGGYEQYF
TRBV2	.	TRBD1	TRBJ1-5	TGTGCCAGCAGTGAAGTGGGCAGGGGGCATCAGCCCCAGCATTTT	CASSEVGRGHQPQHF